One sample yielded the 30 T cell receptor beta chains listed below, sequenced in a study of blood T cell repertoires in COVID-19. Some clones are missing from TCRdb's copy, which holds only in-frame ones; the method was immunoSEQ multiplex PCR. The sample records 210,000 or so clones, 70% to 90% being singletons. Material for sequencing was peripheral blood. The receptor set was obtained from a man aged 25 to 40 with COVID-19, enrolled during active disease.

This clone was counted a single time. DNA of the CDR3: TGCGCCAGCAGCTCCCCAGGCGGGGGGGTATCATTCACAGATACGCAGTATTTT. It yields the protein CASSSPGGGVSFTDTQYF. The rearrangement joins TRBV5-1 to TRBJ2-3; TRBD2 agrees at 9 bases. The V gene end was trimmed by 3 bases and the J gene end by 2 bases; junction bases not matched to a gene: 13. CDR1 SGHRS and CDR2 YFSETQ come from the germline V gene. The CDR3 covers 18 residues.

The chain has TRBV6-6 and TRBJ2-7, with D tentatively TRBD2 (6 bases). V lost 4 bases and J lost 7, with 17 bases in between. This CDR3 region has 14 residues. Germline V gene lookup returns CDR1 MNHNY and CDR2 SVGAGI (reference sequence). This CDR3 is CASSSGLLLSEQYF. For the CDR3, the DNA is TGTGCCAGCAGTTCGGGACTTTTATTGAGTGAGCAGTACTTC.

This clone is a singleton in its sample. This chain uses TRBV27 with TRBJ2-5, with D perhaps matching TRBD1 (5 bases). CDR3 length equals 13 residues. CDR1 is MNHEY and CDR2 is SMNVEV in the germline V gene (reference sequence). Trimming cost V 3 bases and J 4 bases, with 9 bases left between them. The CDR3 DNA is TGTGCCAGCAGTTTTGGCAGGGCAGAGACCCAGTACTTC. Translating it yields CASSFGRAETQYF.

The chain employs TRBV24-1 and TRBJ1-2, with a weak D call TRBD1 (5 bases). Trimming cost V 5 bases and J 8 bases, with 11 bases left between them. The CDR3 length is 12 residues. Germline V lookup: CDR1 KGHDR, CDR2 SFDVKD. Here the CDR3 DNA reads TGTGCCACCAGTGGACAGTCTCAAGGCTACACCTTC. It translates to CATSGQSQGYTF.

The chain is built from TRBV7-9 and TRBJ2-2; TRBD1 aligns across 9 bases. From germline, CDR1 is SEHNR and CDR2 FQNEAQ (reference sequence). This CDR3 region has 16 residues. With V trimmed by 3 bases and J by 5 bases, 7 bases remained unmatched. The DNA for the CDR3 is TGTGCCAGCAGCTTCCGACAGGGGGTAGGAACCGGGGAGCTGTTTTTT. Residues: CASSFRQGVGTGELFF. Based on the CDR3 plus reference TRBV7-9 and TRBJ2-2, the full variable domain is DTGVSQNPRHKITKRGQNVTFRCDPISEHNRLYWYRQTLGQGPEFLTYFQNEAQLEKSRLLSDRFSAERPKGSFSTLEIQRTEQGDSAMYLCASSFRQGVGTGELFFGEGSRLTVL.

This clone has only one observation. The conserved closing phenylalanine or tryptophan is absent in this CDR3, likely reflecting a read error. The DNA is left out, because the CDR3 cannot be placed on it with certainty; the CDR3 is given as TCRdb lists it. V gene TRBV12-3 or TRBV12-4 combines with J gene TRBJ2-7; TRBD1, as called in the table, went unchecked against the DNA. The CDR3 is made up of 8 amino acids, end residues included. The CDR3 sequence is CASSLWGL.

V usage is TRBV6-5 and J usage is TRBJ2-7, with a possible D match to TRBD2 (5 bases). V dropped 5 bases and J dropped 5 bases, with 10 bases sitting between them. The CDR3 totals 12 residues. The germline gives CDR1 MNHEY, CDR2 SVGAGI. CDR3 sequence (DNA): TGTGCCAGCAGTCCGGGGTTTCACGAGCAGTACTTC. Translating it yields CASSPGFHEQYF.

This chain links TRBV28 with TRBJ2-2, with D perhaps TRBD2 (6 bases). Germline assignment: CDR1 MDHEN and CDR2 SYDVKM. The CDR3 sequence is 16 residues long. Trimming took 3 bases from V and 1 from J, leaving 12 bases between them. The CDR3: CASSLGGLMNTGELFF. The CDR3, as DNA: TGTGCCAGCAGTTTGGGGGGACTTATGAACACCGGGGAGCTGTTTTTT.

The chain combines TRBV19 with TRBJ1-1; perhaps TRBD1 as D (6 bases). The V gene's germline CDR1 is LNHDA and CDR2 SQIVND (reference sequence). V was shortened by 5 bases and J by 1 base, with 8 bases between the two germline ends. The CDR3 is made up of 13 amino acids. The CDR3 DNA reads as TGTGCCAGTAGTGTCAGGGGGAACACTGAAGCTTTCTTT. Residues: CASSVRGNTEAFF.

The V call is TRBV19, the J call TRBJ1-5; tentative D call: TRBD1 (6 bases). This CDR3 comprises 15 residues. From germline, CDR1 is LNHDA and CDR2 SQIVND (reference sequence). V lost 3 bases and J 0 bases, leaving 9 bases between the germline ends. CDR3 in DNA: TGTGCCAGTAGTATTTACAGGGATAGCAATCAGCCCCAGCATTTT. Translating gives CASSIYRDSNQPQHF.

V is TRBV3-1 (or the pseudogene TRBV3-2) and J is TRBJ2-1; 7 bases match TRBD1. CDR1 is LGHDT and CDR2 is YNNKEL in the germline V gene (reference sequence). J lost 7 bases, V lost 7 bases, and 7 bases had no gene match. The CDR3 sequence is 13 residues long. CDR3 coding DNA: TGTGCCAGCACCGACAGGGAAGAGAATGAGCAGTTCTTC. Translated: CASTDREENEQFF.

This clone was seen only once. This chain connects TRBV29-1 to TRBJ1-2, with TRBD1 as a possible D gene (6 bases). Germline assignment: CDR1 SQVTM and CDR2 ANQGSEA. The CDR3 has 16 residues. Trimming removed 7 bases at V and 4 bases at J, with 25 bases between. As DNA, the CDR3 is TGCAGCGACCTATCGATCTCAGGGGCCGGTTTCTATGGCTACACCTTC. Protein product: CSDLSISGAGFYGYTF.

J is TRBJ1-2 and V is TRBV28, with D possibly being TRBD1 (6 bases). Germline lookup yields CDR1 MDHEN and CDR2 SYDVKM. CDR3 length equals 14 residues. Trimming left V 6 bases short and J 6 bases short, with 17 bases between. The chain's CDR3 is CASRPTGTFDGYTF. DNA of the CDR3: TGTGCCAGCAGACCCACCGGGACATTTGATGGCTACACCTTC.

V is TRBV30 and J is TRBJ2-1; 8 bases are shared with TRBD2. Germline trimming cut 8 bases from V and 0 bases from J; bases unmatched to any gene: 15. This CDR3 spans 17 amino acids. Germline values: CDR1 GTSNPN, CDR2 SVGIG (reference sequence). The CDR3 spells CALRPLAGQSSYNEQFF. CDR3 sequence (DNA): TGTGCCCTGCGTCCCCTAGCGGGCCAAAGCTCCTACAATGAGCAGTTCTTC.

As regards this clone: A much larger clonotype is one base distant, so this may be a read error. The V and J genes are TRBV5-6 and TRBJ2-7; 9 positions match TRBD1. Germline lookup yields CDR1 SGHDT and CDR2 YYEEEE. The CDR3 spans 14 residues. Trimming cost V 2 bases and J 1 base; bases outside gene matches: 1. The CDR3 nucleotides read TGTGCCAGCAGCTTCGGGACAGGGTCCTACGAGCAGTACTTC. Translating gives CASSFGTGSYEQYF.

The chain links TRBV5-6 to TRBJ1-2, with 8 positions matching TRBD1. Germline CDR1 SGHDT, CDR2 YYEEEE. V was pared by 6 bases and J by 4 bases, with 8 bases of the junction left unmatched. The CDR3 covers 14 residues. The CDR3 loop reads CASNDWTGTYGYTF. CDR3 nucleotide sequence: TGTGCCAGCAACGATTGGACAGGGACCTATGGCTACACCTTC. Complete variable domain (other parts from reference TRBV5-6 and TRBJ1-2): DAGVTQSPTHLIKTRGQQVTLRCSPKSGHDTVSWYQQALGQGPQFIFQYYEEEERQRGNFPDRFSGHQFPNYSSELNVNALLLGDSALYLCASNDWTGTYGYTFGSGTRLTVV.

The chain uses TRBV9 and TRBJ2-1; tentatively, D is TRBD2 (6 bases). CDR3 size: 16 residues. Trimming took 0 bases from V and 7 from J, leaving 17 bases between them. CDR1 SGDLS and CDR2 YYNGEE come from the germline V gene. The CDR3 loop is CASSVAAQTSSNEQFF. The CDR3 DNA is TGTGCCAGCAGCGTAGCCGCCCAAACTAGCTCAAATGAGCAGTTCTTC.

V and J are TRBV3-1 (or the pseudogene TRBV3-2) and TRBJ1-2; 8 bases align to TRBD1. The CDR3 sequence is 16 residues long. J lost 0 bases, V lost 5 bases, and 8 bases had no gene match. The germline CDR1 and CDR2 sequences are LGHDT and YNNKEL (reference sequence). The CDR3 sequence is CASSDGRTGTNYGYTF. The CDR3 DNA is TGTGCCAGCAGCGACGGGAGGACAGGGACTAACTATGGCTACACCTTC.

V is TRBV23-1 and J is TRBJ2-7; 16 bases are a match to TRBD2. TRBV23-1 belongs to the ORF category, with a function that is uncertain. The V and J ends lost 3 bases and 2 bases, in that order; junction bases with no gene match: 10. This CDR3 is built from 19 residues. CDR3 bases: TGCGCCAGCAGTCAGCCCGGGACTAGCGGGAGGGCCTCCACCTACGAGCAGTACTTC. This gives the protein CASSQPGTSGRASTYEQYF.

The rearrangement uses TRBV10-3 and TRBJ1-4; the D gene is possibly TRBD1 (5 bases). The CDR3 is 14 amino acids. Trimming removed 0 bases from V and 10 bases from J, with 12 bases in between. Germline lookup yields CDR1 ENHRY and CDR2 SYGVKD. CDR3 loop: CAISESVGRGKLFF. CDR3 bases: TGTGCCATCAGTGAGTCTGTGGGGCGAGGAAAACTGTTTTTT.

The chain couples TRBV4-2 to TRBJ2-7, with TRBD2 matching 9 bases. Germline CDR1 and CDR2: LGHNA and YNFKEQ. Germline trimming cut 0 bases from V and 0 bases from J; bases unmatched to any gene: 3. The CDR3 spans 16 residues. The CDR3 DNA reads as TGTGCCAGCAGCCAAGAGGGTAGCGGGAGCTCCTACGAGCAGTACTTC. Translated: CASSQEGSGSSYEQYF.

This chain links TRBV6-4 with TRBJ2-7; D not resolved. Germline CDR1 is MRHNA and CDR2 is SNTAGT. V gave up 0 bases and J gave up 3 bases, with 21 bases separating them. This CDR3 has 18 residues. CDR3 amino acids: CASSDSGVKHANYYEQYF. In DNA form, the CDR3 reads TGTGCCAGCAGTGACTCAGGAGTAAAACACGCGAATTACTACGAGCAGTACTTC.

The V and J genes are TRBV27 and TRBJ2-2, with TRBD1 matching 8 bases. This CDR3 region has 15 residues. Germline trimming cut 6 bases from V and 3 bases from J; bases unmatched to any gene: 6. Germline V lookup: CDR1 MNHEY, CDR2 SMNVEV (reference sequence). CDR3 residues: CASSIGDRHTGELFF. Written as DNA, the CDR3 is TGTGCCAGCAGCATAGGGGACAGGCACACCGGGGAGCTGTTTTTT.

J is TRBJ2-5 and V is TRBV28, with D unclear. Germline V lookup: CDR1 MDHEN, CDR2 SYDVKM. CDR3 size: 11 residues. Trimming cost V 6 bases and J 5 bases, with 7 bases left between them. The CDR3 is CASRIQETQYF. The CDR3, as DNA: TGTGCCAGCAGAATACAGGAGACCCAGTACTTC. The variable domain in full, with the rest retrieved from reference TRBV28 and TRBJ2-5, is DVKVTQSSRYLVKRTGEKVFLECVQDMDHENMFWYRQDPGLGLRLIYFSYDVKMKEKGDIPEGYSVSREKKERFSLILESASTNQTSMYLCASRIQETQYFGPGTRLLVL.

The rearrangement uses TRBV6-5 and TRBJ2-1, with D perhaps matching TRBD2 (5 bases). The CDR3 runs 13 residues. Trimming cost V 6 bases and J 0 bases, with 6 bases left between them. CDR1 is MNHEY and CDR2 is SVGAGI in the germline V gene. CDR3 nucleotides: TGTGCCAGCAGGGACTCCTCCTACAATGAGCAGTTCTTC. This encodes CASRDSSYNEQFF.

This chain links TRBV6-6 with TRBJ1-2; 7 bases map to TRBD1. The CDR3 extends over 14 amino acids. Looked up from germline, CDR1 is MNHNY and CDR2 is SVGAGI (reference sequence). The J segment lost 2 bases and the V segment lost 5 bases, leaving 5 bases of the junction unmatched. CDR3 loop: CASSPGQFNYGYTF. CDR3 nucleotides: TGTGCCAGCAGTCCGGGACAGTTCAACTATGGCTACACCTTC.

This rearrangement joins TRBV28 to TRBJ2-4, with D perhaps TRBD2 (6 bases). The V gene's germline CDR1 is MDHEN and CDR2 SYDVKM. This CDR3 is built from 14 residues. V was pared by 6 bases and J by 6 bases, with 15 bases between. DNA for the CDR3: TGTGCCAGCAGGTTTGGAGGGCCCACAAACATTCAGTACTTC. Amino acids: CASRFGGPTNIQYF.

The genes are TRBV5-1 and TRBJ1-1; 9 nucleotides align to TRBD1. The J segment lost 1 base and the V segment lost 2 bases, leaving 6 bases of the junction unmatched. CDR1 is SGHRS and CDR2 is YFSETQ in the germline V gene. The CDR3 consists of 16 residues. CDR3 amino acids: CASSFRGTGKNTEAFF. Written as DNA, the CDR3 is TGCGCCAGCAGCTTTAGAGGGACAGGGAAGAACACTGAAGCTTTCTTT.

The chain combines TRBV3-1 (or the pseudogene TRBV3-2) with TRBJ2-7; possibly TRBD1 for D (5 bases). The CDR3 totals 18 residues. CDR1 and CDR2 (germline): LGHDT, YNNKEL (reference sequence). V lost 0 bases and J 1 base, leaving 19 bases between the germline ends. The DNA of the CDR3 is TGTGCCAGCAGCCAAGAGGTCCCACAGGTGACTTGGTCCTACGAGCAGTACTTC. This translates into CASSQEVPQVTWSYEQYF.

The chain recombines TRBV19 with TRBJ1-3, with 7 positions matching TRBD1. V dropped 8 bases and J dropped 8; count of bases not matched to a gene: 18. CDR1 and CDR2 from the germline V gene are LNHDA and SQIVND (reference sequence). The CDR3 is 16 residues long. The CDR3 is CASGTNFDREVYTIYF. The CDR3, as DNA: TGTGCCAGTGGAACCAACTTTGACAGGGAGGTATACACCATATATTTT.